This T cell receptor (beta chain) was observed in a study of shared clonotypes between healthy human individuals. Assay used: immunoSEQ multiplex PCR; TCRdb lists only in-frame clones, some missing. In the table there are roughly 890,000 clones, nearly 95% of which are singletons. The naive CD8 population came from CD45RO-negative cells selected for CCR7, without terminally differentiated effector memory CD45RA+ cells. The CDR3 runs 14 residues. CDR1 and CDR2 from the germline V gene are MNHNS and SASEGT. Sequencing used naive CD8+ T cells sorted from blood. The sequence was obtained from a man younger than 40 in good health. The rearrangement links TRBV6-1 to TRBJ2-5; weak D call: TRBD1 (6 bases). The assigned J gene may be wrong: the sequence end matches TRBJ2-7 better. This CDR3 reads CASSAGVRSYEQYF. In DNA form, the CDR3 reads TGTGCCAGCAGTGCAGGGGTTCGCTCCTACGAGCAGTACTTC.